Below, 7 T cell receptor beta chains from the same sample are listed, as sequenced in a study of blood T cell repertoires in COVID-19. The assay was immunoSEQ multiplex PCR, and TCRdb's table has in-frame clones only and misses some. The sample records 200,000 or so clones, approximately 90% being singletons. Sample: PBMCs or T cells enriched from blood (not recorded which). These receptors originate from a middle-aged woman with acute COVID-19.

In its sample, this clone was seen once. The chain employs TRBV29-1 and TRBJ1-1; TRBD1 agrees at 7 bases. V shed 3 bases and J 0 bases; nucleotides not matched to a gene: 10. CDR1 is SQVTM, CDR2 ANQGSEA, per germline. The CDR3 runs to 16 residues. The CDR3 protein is CSVDGQGGFMNTEAFF. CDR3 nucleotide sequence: TGCAGCGTTGATGGTCAGGGGGGATTCATGAACACTGAAGCTTTCTTT. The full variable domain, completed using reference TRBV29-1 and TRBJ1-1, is SAVISQKPSRDICQRGTSLTIQCQVDSQVTMMFWYRQQPGQSLTLIATANQGSEATYESGFVIDKFPISRPNLTFSTLTVSNMSPEDSSIYLCSVDGQGGFMNTEAFFGQGTRLTVV.

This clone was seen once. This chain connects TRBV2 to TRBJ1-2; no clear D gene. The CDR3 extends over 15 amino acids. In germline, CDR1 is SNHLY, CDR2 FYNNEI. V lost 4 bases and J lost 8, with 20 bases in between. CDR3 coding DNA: TGTGCCAGCAGTGCTCCTGTCTTAGACGGCGGAGGCTACACCTTC. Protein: CASSAPVLDGGGYTF.

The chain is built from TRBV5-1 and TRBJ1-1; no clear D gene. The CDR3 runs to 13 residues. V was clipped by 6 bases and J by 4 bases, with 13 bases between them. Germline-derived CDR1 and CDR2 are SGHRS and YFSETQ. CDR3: CASTLSGGTEAFF. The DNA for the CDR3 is TGCGCCAGCACATTATCCGGCGGCACTGAAGCTTTCTTT. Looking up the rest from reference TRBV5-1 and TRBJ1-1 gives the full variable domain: KAGVTQTPRYLIKTRGQQVTLSCSPISGHRSVSWYQQTPGQGLQFLFEYFSETQRNKGNFPGRFSGRQFSNSRSEMNVSTLELGDSALYLCASTLSGGTEAFFGQGTRLTVV.

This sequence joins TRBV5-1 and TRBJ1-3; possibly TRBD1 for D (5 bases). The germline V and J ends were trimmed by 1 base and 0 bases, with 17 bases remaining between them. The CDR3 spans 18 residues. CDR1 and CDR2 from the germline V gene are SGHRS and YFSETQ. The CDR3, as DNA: TGCGCCAGCAGCTTGAATCCTGCAGGGATCCTCTCTGGAAACACCATATATTTT. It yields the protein CASSLNPAGILSGNTIYF.

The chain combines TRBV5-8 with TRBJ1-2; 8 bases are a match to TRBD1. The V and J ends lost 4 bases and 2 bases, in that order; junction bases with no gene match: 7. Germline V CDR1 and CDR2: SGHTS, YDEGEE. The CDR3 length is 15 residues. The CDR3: CASSTDRGSNYGYTF. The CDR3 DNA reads TGTGCCAGCAGCACCGACAGGGGTTCGAACTATGGCTACACCTTC.

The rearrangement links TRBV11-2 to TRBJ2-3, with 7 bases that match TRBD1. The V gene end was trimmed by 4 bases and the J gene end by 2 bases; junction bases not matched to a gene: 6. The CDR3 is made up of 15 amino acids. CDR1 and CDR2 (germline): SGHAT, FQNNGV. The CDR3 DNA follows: TGTGCCAGCAGCTGGCCGGGACAGATCACAGATACGCAGTATTTT. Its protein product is CASSWPGQITDTQYF.

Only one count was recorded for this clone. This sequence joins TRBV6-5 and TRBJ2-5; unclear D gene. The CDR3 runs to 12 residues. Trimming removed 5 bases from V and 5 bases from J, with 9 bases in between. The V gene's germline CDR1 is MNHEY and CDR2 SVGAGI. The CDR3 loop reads CASSLMSETQYF. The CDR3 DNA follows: TGTGCCAGCAGTCTAATGTCTGAGACCCAGTACTTC.